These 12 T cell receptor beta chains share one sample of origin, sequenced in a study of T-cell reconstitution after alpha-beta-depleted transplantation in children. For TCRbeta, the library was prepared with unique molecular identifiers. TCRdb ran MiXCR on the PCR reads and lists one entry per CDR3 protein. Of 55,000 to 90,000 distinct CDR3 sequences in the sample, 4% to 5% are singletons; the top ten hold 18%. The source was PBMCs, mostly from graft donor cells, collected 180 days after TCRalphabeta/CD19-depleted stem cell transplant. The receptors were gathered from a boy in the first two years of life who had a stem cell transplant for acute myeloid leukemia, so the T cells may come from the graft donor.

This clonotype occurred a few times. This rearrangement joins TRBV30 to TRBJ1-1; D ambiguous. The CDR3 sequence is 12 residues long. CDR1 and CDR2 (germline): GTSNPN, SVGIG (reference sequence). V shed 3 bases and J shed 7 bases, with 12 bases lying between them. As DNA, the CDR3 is TGTGCCTGGAGCGTAGGGTTACGTGAAGCTTTCTTT. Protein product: CAWSVGLREAFF.

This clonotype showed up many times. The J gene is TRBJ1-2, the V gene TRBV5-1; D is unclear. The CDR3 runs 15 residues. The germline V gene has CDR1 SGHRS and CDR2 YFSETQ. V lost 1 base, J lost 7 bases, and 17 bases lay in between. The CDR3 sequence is CASSLRARLHTGYTF. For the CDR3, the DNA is TGCGCCAGCAGCTTGAGGGCGCGTCTCCACACTGGCTACACCTTC.

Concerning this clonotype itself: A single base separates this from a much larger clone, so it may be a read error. The CDR3 protein is CASLVETGGSDTQHF. The DNA for the CDR3 is TGTGCCAGCTTGGTGGAGACAGGGGGATCCGATACGCAGCATTTT. The rearrangement links TRBV28 to TRBJ2-3, with 9 bases matching TRBD1. The J call may be in error: the DNA end matches TRBJ1-5 better. The germline CDR1 and CDR2 sequences are MDHEN and SYDVKM. This CDR3 comprises 15 residues.

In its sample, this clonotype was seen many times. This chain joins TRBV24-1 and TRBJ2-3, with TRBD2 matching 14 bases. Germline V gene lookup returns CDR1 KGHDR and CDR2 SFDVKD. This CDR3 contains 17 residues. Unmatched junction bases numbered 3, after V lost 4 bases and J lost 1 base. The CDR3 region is CATSDPGLAGGTDTQYF. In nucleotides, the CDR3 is TGTGCCACCAGTGACCCGGGACTAGCGGGGGGCACAGATACGCAGTATTTT.

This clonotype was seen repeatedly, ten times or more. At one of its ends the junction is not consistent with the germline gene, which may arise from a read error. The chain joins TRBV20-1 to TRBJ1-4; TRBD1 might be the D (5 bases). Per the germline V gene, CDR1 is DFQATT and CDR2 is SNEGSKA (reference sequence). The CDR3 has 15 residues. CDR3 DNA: TGCAGTGCAAGAGAAACCGGGGCCCGTCCCGGAAAACTGTTTTTT. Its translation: CSARETGARPGKLFF.

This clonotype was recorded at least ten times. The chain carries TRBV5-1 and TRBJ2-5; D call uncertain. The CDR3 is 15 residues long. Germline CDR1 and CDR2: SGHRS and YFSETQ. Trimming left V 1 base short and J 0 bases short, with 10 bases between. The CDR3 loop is CASSLRRTYQETQYF. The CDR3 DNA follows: TGCGCCAGCAGCTTGCGGCGGACGTACCAAGAGACCCAGTACTTC.

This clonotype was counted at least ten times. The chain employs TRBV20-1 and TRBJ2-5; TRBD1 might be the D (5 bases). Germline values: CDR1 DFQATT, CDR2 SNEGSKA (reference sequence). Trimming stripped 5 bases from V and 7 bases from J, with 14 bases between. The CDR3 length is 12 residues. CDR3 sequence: CSALRAPGTQYF. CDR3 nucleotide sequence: TGCAGTGCTCTCAGGGCCCCGGGGACCCAGTACTTC.

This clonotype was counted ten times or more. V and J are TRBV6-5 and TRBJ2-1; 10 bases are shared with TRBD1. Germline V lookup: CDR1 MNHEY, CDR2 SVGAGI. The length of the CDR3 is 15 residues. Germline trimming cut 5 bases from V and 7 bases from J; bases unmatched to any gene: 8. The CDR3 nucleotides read TGTGCCAGCAGTAATGACAGGGGGCGCCGGAATGAGCAGTTCTTC. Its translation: CASSNDRGRRNEQFF.

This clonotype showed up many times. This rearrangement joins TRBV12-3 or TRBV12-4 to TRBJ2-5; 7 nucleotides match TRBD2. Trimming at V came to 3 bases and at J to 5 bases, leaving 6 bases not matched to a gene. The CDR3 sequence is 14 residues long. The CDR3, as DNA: TGTGCCAGCAGTTTGGCGGGGGAAGGTGAGACCCAGTACTTC. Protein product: CASSLAGEGETQYF.

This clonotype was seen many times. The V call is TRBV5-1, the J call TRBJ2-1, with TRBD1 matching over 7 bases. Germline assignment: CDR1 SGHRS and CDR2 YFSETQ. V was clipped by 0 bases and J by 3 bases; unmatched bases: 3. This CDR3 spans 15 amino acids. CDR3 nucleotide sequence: TGCGCCAGCAGCTTGGCCGGGACAGTCTACAATGAGCAGTTCTTC. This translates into CASSLAGTVYNEQFF.

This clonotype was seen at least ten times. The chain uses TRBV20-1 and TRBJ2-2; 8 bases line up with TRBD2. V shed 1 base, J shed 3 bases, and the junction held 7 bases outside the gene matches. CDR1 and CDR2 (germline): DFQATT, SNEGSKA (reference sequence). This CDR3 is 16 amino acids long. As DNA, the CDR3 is TGCAGTGCTAGAGCCCCCGGGGGGGCCCACACCGGGGAGCTGTTTTTT. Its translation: CSARAPGGAHTGELFF.

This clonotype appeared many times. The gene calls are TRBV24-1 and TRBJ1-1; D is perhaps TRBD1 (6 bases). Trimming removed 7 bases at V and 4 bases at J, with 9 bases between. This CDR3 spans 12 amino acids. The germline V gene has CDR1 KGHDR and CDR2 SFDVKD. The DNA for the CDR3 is TGTGCCACCAGGGGAGGGGGCACTGAAGCTTTCTTT. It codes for CATRGGGTEAFF.